These 4 T cell receptor beta chains were sequenced from one sample in a study of blood T cell repertoires in COVID-19. The protocol was immunoSEQ multiplex PCR, while the TCRdb copy is restricted to in-frame clones and leaves out a portion. The sample lists 400,000 to 500,000 clones, around nine tenths occurring once. Sequenced input: PBMCs or T cells enriched from blood (not recorded which). All receptors derive from a woman in her thirties or forties who had recovered from COVID-19.

The chain recombines TRBV5-1 with TRBJ1-1, with 7 bases identical to TRBD1. There are 18 residues in the CDR3. V dropped 0 bases and J dropped 7; count of bases not matched to a gene: 18. CDR1 and CDR2 (germline): SGHRS, YFSETQ. The CDR3 nucleotides read TGCGCCAGCAGCTTGGGGGTGGACAGGAGGGTCTCGTACGATGAAGCTTTCTTT. Residues: CASSLGVDRRVSYDEAFF.

V and J are TRBV10-2 and TRBJ2-7; 9 bases line up with TRBD1. Germline values: CDR1 WSHSY, CDR2 SAAADI. V lost 2 bases to trimming and J lost 6 bases; unmatched junction nucleotides: 11. The CDR3 extends over 16 amino acids. CDR3 region: CASSEPKDRGFLEQYF. The CDR3 DNA reads TGCGCCAGCAGTGAGCCAAAGGACAGGGGCTTTCTCGAGCAGTACTTC.

The V and J genes are TRBV4-1 and TRBJ1-2, with TRBD1 identical over 9 bases. The CDR3 loop spans 15 amino acids. Trimming at V came to 1 base and at J to 8 bases, leaving 8 bases not matched to a gene. The germline V gene encodes CDR1 MGHRA and CDR2 YSYEKL. The CDR3 DNA reads as TGCGCCAGCAGCCAAGCTCCGGGACAGGGAGTAGGCTACACCTTC. Translating it yields CASSQAPGQGVGYTF.

This chain connects TRBV7-9 to TRBJ2-2; TRBD2 aligns across 9 bases. This CDR3 region has 16 residues. Germline assignment: CDR1 SEHNR and CDR2 FQNEAQ (reference sequence). V gave up 3 bases and J gave up 1 base; unmatched junction bases: 3. The CDR3 reads CASSLTSGLNTGELFF. In DNA, the CDR3 is TGTGCCAGCAGCTTGACTAGCGGTTTGAACACCGGGGAGCTGTTTTTT.